This passage covers 26 T cell receptor beta chains from one sample sequenced in a study of blood T cell repertoires in COVID-19. Measured with immunoSEQ multiplex PCR; TCRdb has only the in-frame clones, and not every one. The sample yields fewer than 200,000 clones, around 85% seen once. Sequenced material: peripheral blood. The receptors were sampled from a man aged 60 to 69 who had recovered from COVID-19.

The chain is built from TRBV27 and TRBJ2-1; D uncertain. This CDR3 comprises 17 residues. Germline CDR1 reads MNHEY; CDR2 reads SMNVEV (reference sequence). V lost 6 bases to trimming and J lost 0 bases, with 18 bases between them. The CDR3 region has the DNA TGTGCCAGCAGCGTTGCACCGGCAGGTGGCTCCTACAATGAGCAGTTCTTC. Protein: CASSVAPAGGSYNEQFF.

The V and J genes are TRBV6-5 and TRBJ1-4; D might be TRBD1 (6 bases). The ends were cut back, 0 bases at V and 5 bases at J, with 13 bases in the middle. Germline CDR1 is MNHEY and CDR2 is SVGAGI. This CDR3 region has 16 residues. CDR3 DNA sequence: TGTGCCAGCAGTTACTCCTGGACAGTTTTCAATGAAAAACTGTTTTTT. Protein sequence: CASSYSWTVFNEKLFF.

The genes are TRBV12-3 or TRBV12-4 and TRBJ2-5; D is unresolved. The CDR3 consists of 13 residues. The ends were cut back, 4 bases at V and 5 bases at J, with 11 bases in the middle. As DNA, the CDR3 is TGTGCCAGCAGTTCCCCCGGGTGGGAGACCCAGTACTTC. Translating gives CASSSPGWETQYF.

The chain is built from TRBV4-3 and TRBJ2-7; 10 bases match TRBD1. In germline, CDR1 is LGHNA, CDR2 YSLEER. This CDR3 contains 14 residues. Trimming at V came to 3 bases and at J to 5 bases, leaving 4 bases not matched to a gene. The CDR3 is CASSHRTGGDEQYF. The CDR3 coding sequence is TGCGCCAGCAGCCACCGGACAGGGGGTGACGAGCAGTACTTC.

The CDR3 sequence is CAIFPELNTEAFF. Here the CDR3 DNA reads TGTGCCATCTTCCCGGAGTTGAACACTGAAGCTTTCTTT. The rearrangement joins TRBV10-3 to TRBJ1-1; D unresolved. This CDR3 region has 13 residues. V lost 8 bases and J 0 bases, leaving 10 bases between the germline ends. Germline lookup yields CDR1 ENHRY and CDR2 SYGVKD.

The chain employs TRBV19 and TRBJ2-1; perhaps TRBD2 as D (6 bases). Trimming left V 7 bases short and J 2 bases short, with 21 bases between. The CDR3 covers 17 residues. Germline CDR1 is LNHDA and CDR2 is SQIVND (reference sequence). In DNA form, the CDR3 reads TGTGCCAGTACCCTATCTGGGGGGATGAACCCCTACAATGAGCAGTTCTTC. This codes for CASTLSGGMNPYNEQFF.

The chain recombines TRBV14 with TRBJ1-2; 11 bases are a match to TRBD1. CDR3 length equals 16 residues. V trimming: 5 bases; J trimming: 6 bases; junction bases outside the gene matches: 11. CDR1 and CDR2 from the germline V gene are SGHDN and FVKESK. CDR3 amino acids: CASSETGTGGLHGYTF. CDR3 bases: TGTGCCAGCAGCGAAACCGGGACAGGGGGTCTCCATGGCTACACCTTC.

The chain has TRBV19 and TRBJ1-2; TRBD1 might be the D (5 bases). CDR1 and CDR2 (germline): LNHDA, SQIVND (reference sequence). V gave up 5 bases and J gave up 0 bases, with 28 bases separating them. The CDR3 spans 20 residues. CDR3 bases: TGTGCCAGTAGTTCCCGGCGGGGGACGGCAATCCTCTCACCTAACTATGGCTACACCTTC. This encodes CASSSRRGTAILSPNYGYTF.

This chain links TRBV7-9 with TRBJ1-2; TRBD1 matches at 9 bases. The V gene end was trimmed by 5 bases and the J gene end by 4 bases; junction bases not matched to a gene: 17. The CDR3 spans 18 residues. The germline gives CDR1 SEHNR, CDR2 FQNEAQ (reference sequence). Here the CDR3 reads CASSGGGDRASSVYGYTF. Written as DNA, the CDR3 is TGTGCCAGCAGCGGCGGAGGGGACAGGGCCTCCTCGGTCTATGGCTACACCTTC.

V gene TRBV30 combines with J gene TRBJ1-3, with D possibly TRBD1 on 6 matching bases. V was pared by 2 bases and J by 2 bases, with 13 bases between. The CDR3 contains 15 residues. Germline CDR1 reads GTSNPN; CDR2 reads SVGIG (reference sequence). The CDR3 DNA sequence: TGTGCCTGGAGTATACTACAGGGAGCTGGAAACACCATATATTTT. Translated: CAWSILQGAGNTIYF.

The chain links TRBV10-3 to TRBJ1-1; D is ambiguous. Germline V gene data show CDR1 as ENHRY and CDR2 as SYGVKD. The CDR3 runs to 12 residues. V lost 0 bases and J 8 bases, leaving 7 bases between the germline ends. The CDR3 spells CAISESNREAFF. The CDR3 bases are TGTGCCATCAGTGAGTCGAACAGAGAAGCTTTCTTT.

The rearrangement joins TRBV4-1 to TRBJ1-2, with a weak D call TRBD1 (6 bases). Trimming removed 3 bases at V and 2 bases at J, with 19 bases between. CDR1 and CDR2 (germline): MGHRA, YSYEKL. The CDR3 has 17 amino acids. In DNA, the CDR3 is TGCGCCAGCAGCCACCTCCTTCGATTCGGACAGAACTATGGCTACACCTTC. The encoded protein is CASSHLLRFGQNYGYTF.

The chain couples TRBV5-1 to TRBJ2-5; 8 bases align to TRBD2. The V gene's germline CDR1 is SGHRS and CDR2 YFSETQ. The CDR3 is made up of 15 amino acids. V shed 2 bases, J shed 5 bases, and the junction held 8 bases outside the gene matches. The CDR3 reads CASSFNPGGMETQYF. In DNA, the CDR3 is TGCGCCAGCAGCTTCAATCCGGGGGGGATGGAGACCCAGTACTTC. Using reference TRBV5-1 and TRBJ2-5 for the parts outside the CDR3, the full variable domain is KAGVTQTPRYLIKTRGQQVTLSCSPISGHRSVSWYQQTPGQGLQFLFEYFSETQRNKGNFPGRFSGRQFSNSRSEMNVSTLELGDSALYLCASSFNPGGMETQYFGPGTRLLVL.

The CDR3 is CASRPGQNYEQYF. The CDR3 coding sequence is TGTGCCAGCAGACCTGGACAGAACTACGAGCAGTACTTC. The chain joins TRBV6-5 to TRBJ2-7; perhaps TRBD1 as D (6 bases). Germline lookup yields CDR1 MNHEY and CDR2 SVGAGI. Trimming cost V 6 bases and J 3 bases, with 12 bases left between them. The CDR3 covers 13 residues.

This chain joins TRBV18 and TRBJ1-4, with 7 bases fitting TRBD1. The CDR3 runs to 14 residues. In germline, CDR1 is KGHSH, CDR2 LQKENI. V shed 2 bases and J 7 bases; nucleotides not matched to a gene: 4. CDR3 amino acids: CASSPAAGGEKLFF. The CDR3 DNA follows: TGTGCCAGCTCACCAGCGGCAGGGGGTGAAAAACTGTTTTTT.

The chain is built from TRBV27 and TRBJ2-3; TRBD2 matches at 8 bases. CDR1 is MNHEY, CDR2 SMNVEV, per germline (reference sequence). This CDR3 region has 15 residues. With 6 bases clipped from V and 0 bases from J, the junction kept 5 bases outside the gene matches. The CDR3 loop is CASSLSGESTDTQYF. The CDR3, as DNA: TGTGCCAGCAGCCTTAGCGGGGAAAGCACAGATACGCAGTATTTT.

This chain connects TRBV7-6 to TRBJ2-2, with no clear D. Germline V CDR1 and CDR2: SGHVS, FNYEAQ. This CDR3 region has 16 residues. Trimming cost V 4 bases and J 1 base, with 13 bases left between them. CDR3 protein: CASSSASYLNTGELFF. The DNA for the CDR3 is TGTGCCAGCAGCTCCGCCAGTTATTTGAACACCGGGGAGCTGTTTTTT.

This clone was seen just once. This sequence joins TRBV5-4 and TRBJ1-2, with a weak D call TRBD1 (6 bases). This CDR3 has 16 amino acids. The V and J ends lost 3 bases and 10 bases respectively, with 25 bases between them. Germline-derived CDR1 and CDR2 are SGHNT and YYREEE (reference sequence). The CDR3 here is CASSSPIGQFGKAYTF. In DNA, the CDR3 is TGTGCCAGCAGCTCACCGATCGGACAGTTTGGCAAGGCCTACACCTTC.

The CDR3 here is CASGQDSLFNQPQHF. The CDR3 nucleotides are TGTGCTAGTGGACAGGACAGTCTTTTCAATCAGCCCCAGCATTTT. This chain connects TRBV12-5 to TRBJ1-5; tentative D call: TRBD1 (6 bases). CDR3 length: 15 amino acids. Trimming took off 6 bases at V and 3 bases at J, with 15 bases between the two ends. Germline CDR1 LGHNT, CDR2 FRNRAP.

V usage is TRBV10-3 and J usage is TRBJ1-3, with TRBD1 matching over 7 bases. J was trimmed by 4 bases and V by 8 bases; bases with no gene match: 14. Germline CDR1 ENHRY, CDR2 SYGVKD. There are 16 residues in the CDR3. CDR3 region: CAIGATGDLIGNTIYF. The DNA for the CDR3 is TGTGCCATCGGAGCCACAGGGGACTTAATAGGAAACACCATATATTTT.

For this clone: Additional DNA sequences in this sample encode the identical CDR3. V and J are TRBV7-9 and TRBJ1-4; D unresolved. The CDR3 spans 13 residues. V lost 1 base and J lost 4, with 4 bases in between. Germline CDR1 reads SEHNR; CDR2 reads FQNEAQ (reference sequence). Written as DNA, the CDR3 is TGTGCCAGCAGCTTAGTACTTAATGAAAAACTGTTTTTT. Protein: CASSLVLNEKLFF.

The chain joins TRBV2 to TRBJ1-1; D perhaps matches TRBD1 (5 bases). Germline lookup yields CDR1 SNHLY and CDR2 FYNNEI. This CDR3 is 17 amino acids long. The V gene lost 2 bases and the J gene lost 1 base, with 17 bases spanning the gap. CDR3: CASSERSIGGKNTEAFF. The CDR3 DNA sequence: TGTGCCAGCAGTGAAAGATCTATTGGGGGGAAGAACACTGAAGCTTTCTTT.

V and J are TRBV7-6 and TRBJ2-7; 9 positions match TRBD1. Germline V lookup: CDR1 SGHVS, CDR2 FNYEAQ. This CDR3 spans 13 amino acids. After removal of 4 bases from V and 7 bases from J, the junction contained 5 bases not matched to a gene. CDR3 region: CASSSDRGGEQYF. CDR3 coding DNA: TGTGCCAGCAGCTCGGACAGGGGCGGAGAGCAGTACTTC.

The chain combines TRBV7-8 with TRBJ1-1, with D maybe TRBD1 (5 bases). Trimming left V 0 bases short and J 6 bases short, with 8 bases between. The CDR3 contains 13 residues. Germline V CDR1 and CDR2: SGHVS, FQNEAQ. DNA of the CDR3: TGTGCCAGCAGCTTAGCGCGGACATCTGAAGCTTTCTTT. It translates to CASSLARTSEAFF.

This clone was seen once. The V call is TRBV2, the J call TRBJ2-3, with D unresolved. V lost 2 bases and J lost 3, with 6 bases in between. From germline, CDR1 is SNHLY and CDR2 FYNNEI. CDR3 length equals 13 residues. CDR3 bases: TGTGCCAGCAGTGAACAGTTGACAGATACGCAGTATTTT. Protein: CASSEQLTDTQYF. The variable domain in full, with the rest retrieved from reference TRBV2 and TRBJ2-3, is EPEVTQTPSHQVTQMGQEVILRCVPISNHLYFYWYRQILGQKVEFLVSFYNNEISEKSEIFDDQFSVERPDGSNFTLKIRSTKLEDSAMYFCASSEQLTDTQYFGPGTRLTVL.

In its sample, this clone was seen once. V gene TRBV30 combines with J gene TRBJ1-4; D is perhaps TRBD1 (5 bases). The CDR3 runs to 13 residues. V lost 1 base to trimming and J lost 8 bases, with 11 bases between them. Germline CDR1 is GTSNPN and CDR2 is SVGIG (reference sequence). In nucleotides, the CDR3 is TGTGCCTGGAGTGGGGGGGGAAAGGAAAAACTGTTTTTT. Protein: CAWSGGGKEKLFF.